This TCR beta chain was obtained from a study of T cells in Graves' hyperthyroidism and ophthalmopathy. Study in general: Peripheral blood sampling occurred at initial diagnosis, before any treatment.

There are 14 residues in the CDR3. The ends were cut back, 5 bases at V and 4 bases at J, with 15 bases in the middle. As concerns this clonotype: Its matching antigen is unknown.

The source material, RNA transcripts, was used to amplify TCR beta CDR3 regions. First-round RT-PCR targeting the TCR CDR3 was performed with the HTBI primer set. TCRdb recomputed calls from the multiplex PCR reads with MiXCR, one row per CDR3 protein. The profile shows approximately 630,000 distinct CDR3 sequences, 16% of them singletons. Findings of the study overall: Before onset, by a median of about six months, the model predicted ophthalmopathy.

Hyperthyroidism was newly diagnosed in patients aged 18 to 65 (duration under 2 months). The diagnoses drew upon clinical symptoms, serum thyroxine and TRAb, thyroid ultrasound and orbital computed tomography. V and J are TRBV12-3 or TRBV12-4 and TRBJ2-7; D call uncertain. Sequencing used blood. The clonotype was recovered from a woman aged 25-40 years with Graves' hyperthyroidism. The CDR3 reads CASSPPDLLYEQYF. As DNA, the CDR3 is TGTGCCAGCAGTCCCCCGGACCTCCTTTACGAGCAGTACTTC.